The clone carrying this T cell receptor (beta chain) was counted at least ten times. The antigen is undetermined. Each CDR3 protein gets one entry after TCRdb re-called the 5' RACE reads with MiXCR. This repertoire shows roughly 48,000 distinct CDR3 sequences, about 13% found once; its top ten account for roughly 10%. The time point here: longitudinal time-point 3. The data stem from a study of neurological immune-mediated disorders. General observations from the study: Expanded clones shared no identical CDR3 amino acid sequences across subjects, which suggested private TCR-beta repertoires in all groups.

Per germline, CDR1 SGHRS and CDR2 YFSETQ. The length of the CDR3 is 16 residues. Trimming cost V 0 bases and J 6 bases, with 13 bases left between them. The V call is TRBV5-1, the J call TRBJ1-6; the D is unclear. Material: PBMCs. The TCR sequence derives from a male donor with HTLV-1-associated myelopathy (HAM/TSP). CDR3 sequence (DNA): TGCGCCAGCAGCTTGGCCAACAGTTTGGGTAATTCACCCCTCCACTTT. This encodes CASSLANSLGNSPLHF.